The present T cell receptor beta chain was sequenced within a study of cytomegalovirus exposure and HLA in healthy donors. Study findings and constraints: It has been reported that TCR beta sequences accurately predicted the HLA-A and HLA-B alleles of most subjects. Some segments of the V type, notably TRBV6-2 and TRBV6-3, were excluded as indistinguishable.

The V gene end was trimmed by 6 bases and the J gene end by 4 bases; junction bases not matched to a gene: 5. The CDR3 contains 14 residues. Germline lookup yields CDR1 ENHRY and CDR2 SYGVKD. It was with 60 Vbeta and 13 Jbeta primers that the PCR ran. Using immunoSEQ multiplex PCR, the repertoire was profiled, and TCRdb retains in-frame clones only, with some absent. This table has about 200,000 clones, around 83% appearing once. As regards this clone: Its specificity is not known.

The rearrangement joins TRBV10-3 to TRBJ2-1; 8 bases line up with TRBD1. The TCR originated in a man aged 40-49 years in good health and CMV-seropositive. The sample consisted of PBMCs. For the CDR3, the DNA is TGTGCCATCAGCCAGGGACAGGATTACAATGAGCAGTTCTTC. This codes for CAISQGQDYNEQFF.